This is a list of T cell receptor beta chains from one sample in a study of memory CD4+ T cells and cytomegalovirus serostatus. Measured with immunoSEQ multiplex PCR; TCRdb has only the in-frame clones, and not every one. The data show 35,000 to 45,000 clones, roughly 78% seen once. Input material: memory CD4+ T cells from blood. These receptors came from an adult in good health and CMV-seronegative. CDR3s include the opening cysteine and the closing phenylalanine or tryptophan.

v_call: TRBV5-1; cdr3_length: 16; j_call: TRBJ2-3; cdr3_aa: CASSLVAGGPTDTQYF
v_call: TRBV27; cdr3_length: 12; j_call: TRBJ1-1; cdr3_aa: CASNGSGGIAFF
v_call: TRBV7-9; cdr3_length: 19; j_call: TRBJ2-4; cdr3_aa: CASSLGATSGGALKNIQYF
v_call: TRBV5-6; cdr3_length: 17; j_call: TRBJ2-3; cdr3_aa: CASSWEGAGMRADTQYF
v_call: TRBV30; cdr3_length: 16; j_call: TRBJ1-3; cdr3_aa: CAWREVGILSGNTIYF
v_call: TRBV10-3; cdr3_length: 15; j_call: TRBJ1-2; cdr3_aa: CAIRDGLEGIYGYTF
v_call: TRBV5-6; cdr3_length: 14; j_call: TRBJ2-5; cdr3_aa: CASSQTGEGETQYF
v_call: TRBV4-2; cdr3_length: 15; j_call: TRBJ1-2; cdr3_aa: CASSNRDRVDYGYTF
v_call: TRBV30; cdr3_length: 13; j_call: TRBJ2-5; cdr3_aa: CAWNRGAGETQYF
v_call: TRBV27; cdr3_length: 15; j_call: TRBJ1-1; cdr3_aa: CASSPRQLTNTEAFF
v_call: TRBV30; cdr3_length: 14; j_call: TRBJ2-5; cdr3_aa: CAWSLPTVQETQYF
v_call: TRBV2; cdr3_length: 12; j_call: TRBJ1-2; cdr3_aa: CASGRDIYGYTF
v_call: TRBV9; cdr3_length: 15; j_call: TRBJ2-1; cdr3_aa: CASSLTASLYGEQFF
v_call: TRBV10-3; cdr3_length: 13; j_call: TRBJ1-4; cdr3_aa: CAISGTGDEKLFF
v_call: TRBV6-5; cdr3_length: 16; j_call: TRBJ2-1; cdr3_aa: CASSYSGGNSYNEQFF
v_call: TRBV29-1; cdr3_length: 12; j_call: TRBJ1-3; cdr3_aa: CSVVRGGNTIYF
v_call: TRBV5-1; cdr3_length: 15; j_call: TRBJ2-2; cdr3_aa: CASSLRGQYTGELFF
v_call: TRBV2; cdr3_length: 14; j_call: TRBJ2-7; cdr3_aa: CASRSLGSSYEQYF
v_call: TRBV4-1; cdr3_length: 15; j_call: TRBJ1-6; cdr3_aa: CASSRGEDSDSPLHF
v_call: TRBV6-5; cdr3_length: 14; j_call: TRBJ2-7; cdr3_aa: CASRPLGVPYEQYF
v_call: TRBV7-2; cdr3_length: 15; j_call: TRBJ2-5; cdr3_aa: CASSFSGGLQETQYF
v_call: TRBV5-1; cdr3_length: 13; j_call: TRBJ2-7; cdr3_aa: CASSLLGSYEQYF
v_call: TRBV29-1; cdr3_length: 13; j_call: TRBJ2-3; cdr3_aa: CSVERGVTDTQYF
v_call: TRBV7-2; cdr3_length: 14; j_call: TRBJ1-5; cdr3_aa: CASSLKGMDQPQHF
v_call: TRBV7-9; cdr3_length: 14; j_call: TRBJ2-7; cdr3_aa: CASSLDASSYEQYF
v_call: TRBV30; cdr3_length: 17; j_call: TRBJ1-3; cdr3_aa: CAWSLWGRLFSGNTIYF
v_call: TRBV11-3; cdr3_length: 14; j_call: TRBJ2-6; cdr3_aa: CASSLTAGANVLTF
v_call: TRBV7-9; cdr3_length: 12; j_call: TRBJ2-2; cdr3_aa: CASAIDAGELFF